The rows below give T cell receptor beta chains drawn from one sample of a study of T cell responses to AZD1222 COVID-19 vaccine. The data were produced by immunoSEQ multiplex PCR, yet TCRdb's version contains in-frame clones alone and is incomplete. The table includes some 190,000 clones, 91% detected once. Specimen: peripheral blood, collected 28 days after the second AZD1222 dose. The receptor source for this set is an adult who received the AZD1222 COVID-19 vaccine. The CDR3 runs from the conserved cysteine through the conserved F or W. A D gene is named only where the DNA matches it firmly. Clone size is shown for a subset of rows, as once, few, many or a class of expanded clone.

J gene	clone size	V gene	D gene	CDR3 DNA	CDR3 protein
TRBJ2-1	-	TRBV4-3	TRBD2	TGCGCCAGGCCCGCCGGCGGGGGGGCAGAAGAGCAGTTCTTC	CARPAGGGAEEQFF
TRBJ1-4	-	TRBV7-9	TRBD1	TGTGCCAGCAGCGAGGGACAGGGGGCGCTTGCTGAAAAACTGTTTTTT	CASSEGQGALAEKLFF
TRBJ1-2	-	TRBV6-2/TRBV6-3	-	TGTGCCAGCAGTTACTCGGGCACCCGCTATGGCTACACCTTC	CASSYSGTRYGYTF
TRBJ2-7	-	TRBV27	TRBD1	TGTGCCAGCAGTTTAGGGACAGCCTACGAGCAGTACTTC	CASSLGTAYEQYF
TRBJ1-5	-	TRBV2	-	TGTGCCAGCAGTCCGGGCCCAGAGAATCAGCCCCAGCATTTT	CASSPGPENQPQHF
TRBJ1-1	-	TRBV7-9	TRBD1	TGTGCCAGCAGCTTATCGGGACAGGGACGGGTGAACACTGAAGCTTTCTTT	CASSLSGQGRVNTEAFF
TRBJ2-1	-	TRBV7-2	TRBD1	TGTGCCAGCAGCCCACTCGGGACAGACTACAATGAGCAGTTCTTC	CASSPLGTDYNEQFF
TRBJ1-4	-	TRBV7-9	TRBD1	TGTGCCAGCAGCCGCGGACAGGGAACTAATGAAAAACTGTTTTTT	CASSRGQGTNEKLFF
TRBJ1-4	-	TRBV2	-	TGTGCCAGCAGGCCCGGGGGGCCTAATGAAAAACTGTTTTTT	CASRPGGPNEKLFF
TRBJ2-7	-	TRBV27	TRBD1	TGTGCCAGCAGTTCCGCGGACAGGAACTACGAGCAGTACTTC	CASSSADRNYEQYF
TRBJ2-2	-	TRBV5-1	-	TGCGCCAGCAGCTCAAGCGGACTCTCAAACACCGGGGAGCTGTTTTTT	CASSSSGLSNTGELFF
TRBJ2-2	once	TRBV7-9	TRBD2	TGTGCCAGCAGCAAGGGACTAGCGGTGAACACCGGGGAGCTGTTTTTT	CASSKGLAVNTGELFF
TRBJ2-7	-	TRBV5-1	-	TGCGCCAGCAGCCGCGGGGATATCAACGAGCAGTACTTC	CASSRGDINEQYF
TRBJ1-5	-	TRBV27	-	TGTGCCAGCAGTACACGGGGCAATCAGCCCCAGCATTTT	CASSTRGNQPQHF
TRBJ2-1	once	TRBV3-1/TRBV3-2	-	TGTGCCAGCAGCCGCGACAGGTTAAGGAGCAATGAGCAGTTCTTC	CASSRDRLRSNEQFF
TRBJ1-2	-	TRBV18	TRBD1	TGTGCCAGCTCATGGGACAGGGGCCATAATGATGGCTACACCTTC	CASSWDRGHNDGYTF
TRBJ2-1	-	TRBV7-2	TRBD2	TGTGCCAGCAGCTTAGTGGTAAGCGGGGTCAATGAGCAGTTCTTC	CASSLVVSGVNEQFF
TRBJ2-2	-	TRBV7-7	TRBD2	TGTGCTAGCGGGGAAGGACCGAACCCGTCCGGGGAGCTGTTTTTT	CASGEGPNPSGELFF
TRBJ1-6	once	TRBV5-1	-	TGCGCCAGCAGCACCTCCAGGGGATACAATTCACCCCTCCACTTT	CASSTSRGYNSPLHF
TRBJ1-2	-	TRBV4-1	-	TGCGCCAGCAGCCAAGATCGACAGACTAACTATGGCTACACCTTC	CASSQDRQTNYGYTF
TRBJ1-1	once	TRBV4-1	-	TGCGCCAGCAGCCAAGGGGGATTCAATTCCGGAACGGTGAACACTGAAGCTTTCTTT	CASSQGGFNSGTVNTEAFF
TRBJ2-1	-	TRBV9	TRBD2	TGTGCCAGCAGCGTAGGACTAGCTGGCCACAATGAGCAGTTCTTC	CASSVGLAGHNEQFF
TRBJ2-7	-	TRBV5-6	-	TGTGCCAGCAGCGCGCGCCTATTTGCCTACGAGCAGTACTTC	CASSARLFAYEQYF
TRBJ1-3	-	TRBV21-1	-	TGTGCCAGCAGCAATAGTCGACAGGGGCTTAGAGTTTCTGGAAACACCATATATTTT	CASSNSRQGLRVSGNTIYF
TRBJ2-3	-	TRBV11-2	TRBD1	TGTGCCAGCAGCAGACAGGGAGATACGCAGTATTTT	CASSRQGDTQYF
TRBJ1-1	-	TRBV7-8	-	TGTGCCAGCAGCCCTCAGGGGAACACTGAAGCTTTCTTT	CASSPQGNTEAFF
TRBJ2-7	-	TRBV5-6	TRBD2	TGTGCCAGCAGCCGCGGGGGTTTGCGCGAGCAGTACTTC	CASSRGGLREQYF
TRBJ2-1	-	TRBV7-3	TRBD2	TGTGCCAGCAGCCTCCTAGCGGGAGTGGGCGAGCAGTTCTTC	CASSLLAGVGEQFF